The entry that follows covers one T cell receptor beta chain sequence. Its antigen remains unknown. The CDR3 sequence is 16 residues long. Germline CDR1 reads LNHDA; CDR2 reads SQIVND (reference sequence). The V and J ends lost 9 bases and 0 bases, in that order; junction bases with no gene match: 11. This specimen comes from a study of regulatory T cells in long-lasting Graves disease. Study-wide findings and caveats: Newly diagnosed disease favored TRBV20-1 and TRBJ2-1 over persistent disease. Newly diagnosed Graves' patients had higher TCR diversity than persistent ones.

Investigators prepared the TCR beta libraries by applying iRepertoire HTBI primers and Arm-PCR of CDR3 regions. In TCRdb, the multiplex PCR reads were re-called with MiXCR into one record per CDR3 protein. The table records more than 300,000 distinct CDR3 sequences, approximately 25% of them present only once. Described time point: persistent/refractory GD, antithyroid drugs over 5 years with positive TRAb. From RNA extracted from PBMCs, the TCR library was made. The chain has TRBV19 and TRBJ1-5, with TRBD1 matching 7 bases. Sequencing used peripheral blood mononuclear cells (PBMCs), obtained when the disease was refractory, from a patient treated with antithyroid drugs. The sequence was collected from a woman in her 40s with Graves disease. The chain's CDR3 is CASRDRDYYSNQPQHF. DNA for the CDR3: TGTGCCAGCCGGGACAGAGATTATTATAGCAATCAGCCCCAGCATTTT.